These 9 T cell receptor beta chains were all obtained from the same sample, sequenced in a study of molecular identifiers for immune sequencing clone quantification. Via MiXCR, TCRdb re-called the PCR reads, giving one row per CDR3 protein. The repertoire holds about 320,000 distinct CDR3 sequences, about a fifth seen once, with approximately 0.8% in the top ten. The sample taken for sequencing was naive CD8+ T cells from blood, with Jurkat cell RNA spiked in. The subset: FACS-sorted CD8+CD4-CCR7+CD45RA+ naive T cells. These receptors came from a human donor in good health. Some libraries in this study had Jurkat cell RNA spiked in.

The chain uses TRBV13 and TRBJ2-5; a possible D gene is TRBD1 (6 bases). V was shortened by 2 bases and J by 1 base, with 11 bases between the two germline ends. Per the germline V gene, CDR1 is PRHDT and CDR2 is FYEKMQ (reference sequence). The CDR3 extends over 15 amino acids. CDR3 in amino acids: CASSLRGIFQETQYF. CDR3 nucleotide sequence: TGTGCCAGCAGCTTAAGGGGGATTTTCCAAGAGACCCAGTACTTC.

This clonotype has ten or more counts. The V and J genes are TRBV7-9 and TRBJ2-1; D not resolved. The V gene's germline CDR1 is SEHNR and CDR2 FQNEAQ (reference sequence). The CDR3 consists of 12 residues. Between the trimmed V and J ends, which lost 1 base and 9 bases, there was a span of 7 bases. Here the CDR3 reads CASSLVGGEQFF. DNA of the CDR3: TGTGCCAGCAGCTTAGTCGGCGGTGAGCAGTTCTTC. The complete variable domain, with remaining parts taken from reference TRBV7-9 and TRBJ2-1, reads DTGVSQNPRHKITKRGQNVTFRCDPISEHNRLYWYRQTLGQGPEFLTYFQNEAQLEKSRLLSDRFSAERPKGSFSTLEIQRTEQGDSAMYLCASSLVGGEQFFGPGTRLTVL.

Worth noting for this clonotype: The junction departs from germline at one end; a sequencing error may be responsible. The chain recombines TRBV7-9 with TRBJ2-5, with TRBD2 matching 13 bases. Germline V gives CDR1 SEHNR, CDR2 FQNEAQ (reference sequence). The CDR3 runs to 14 residues. The CDR3 region is CTSRGTSGAETQYF. In DNA form, the CDR3 reads TGTACCAGCAGGGGGACTAGCGGGGCCGAGACCCAGTACTTC.

The genes are TRBV7-9 and TRBJ1-4; D remains ambiguous. Trimming stripped 5 bases from V and 4 bases from J, with 20 bases between. Germline loops: CDR1 SEHNR, CDR2 FQNEAQ (reference sequence). The CDR3 has 17 residues. For the CDR3, the DNA is TGTGCCAGCAGCCGTTTCTCTGGCGGACCGCTTAATGAAAAACTGTTTTTT. Amino acid sequence: CASSRFSGGPLNEKLFF.

This clonotype was counted ten times or more. The chain couples TRBV2 to TRBJ1-3; TRBD1 might be the D (6 bases). Germline V gene sequence: CDR1 SNHLY, CDR2 FYNNEI. The length of the CDR3 is 16 residues. The V gene lost 3 bases and the J gene lost 5 bases, with 17 bases spanning the gap. CDR3 nucleotide sequence: TGTGCCAGCAGTGATAATACAGGGTCTCTCCGAAACACCATATATTTT. Translated: CASSDNTGSLRNTIYF.

On this clonotype itself: A read error may be the cause here, since a much bigger clone is one base away. The chain is built from TRBV3-1 and TRBJ2-7; D is uncertain. The V gene's germline CDR1 is LGHDT and CDR2 YNNKEL (reference sequence). The length of the CDR3 is 14 residues. V lost 0 bases and J 2 bases, leaving 8 bases between the germline ends. The CDR3 is CASSQDRAAYEQYF. As DNA, the CDR3 is TGTGCCAGCAGCCAAGATAGGGCAGCCTACGAGCAGTACTTC.

Concerning this clonotype itself: Its ends do not fully match the called genes, so a read error is possible. The chain combines TRBV2 with TRBJ1-4, with TRBD1 as a possible D gene (5 bases). Germline assignment: CDR1 SNHLY and CDR2 FYNNEI. This CDR3 is 13 amino acids long. This CDR3 reads CASSERGGEKPFF. In nucleotides, the CDR3 is TGTGCCAGCAGTGAGAGGGGAGGCGAAAAACCGTTTTTT.

This clonotype was seen ten or more times. The chain joins TRBV9 to TRBJ1-5, with a possible D match to TRBD1 (5 bases). This CDR3 has 15 residues. The V end lost 5 bases, the J end lost 6 bases, and 18 bases lay between the germline ends. CDR1 and CDR2 from the germline V gene are SGDLS and YYNGEE. The CDR3 DNA sequence: TGTGCCAGCAGTCTCTCAGGGTTGGTCTCTCAGCCCCAGCATTTT. This codes for CASSLSGLVSQPQHF.

In its sample, this clonotype was seen a few times. The chain recombines TRBV27 with TRBJ2-3, with TRBD2 identical over 11 bases. The CDR3 loop spans 19 amino acids. Germline assignment: CDR1 MNHEY and CDR2 SMNVEV (reference sequence). Losses at the gene ends were 3 bases for V and 4 bases for J; bases not matched to a gene: 15. Here the CDR3 reads CASSFQVRPSGRLSDTQYF. The CDR3 DNA reads TGTGCCAGCAGTTTTCAGGTCCGGCCTAGCGGGAGGCTCTCAGATACGCAGTATTTT.